A single sample is the source of the 23 T cell receptor beta chains below, sequenced in a study of shared clonotypes between healthy human individuals. Data came from immunoSEQ multiplex PCR; TCRdb stores just in-frame clones and leaves some out. The top ten clones hold approximately 0.36% of a sample with fewer than 2.5 million clones, approximately 93% of them seen once. Material for sequencing was naive CD4+ T cells from PBMCs. Noted subset: CD45RA+ positively selected. Receptor source: a man between 18 and 29 years old in good health. Some clones in this sample may be carry-over from other donors' samples.

This chain links TRBV5-1 with TRBJ2-7, with D perhaps TRBD1 or TRBD2 (6 bases each). Germline V gene data show CDR1 as SGHRS and CDR2 as YFSETQ. Between the trimmed V and J ends, which lost 0 bases and 3 bases, there was a span of 10 bases. The CDR3 sequence is 14 residues long. The CDR3 nucleotides read TGCGCCAGCAGCTTGGGACGGGGGCGCTACGAGCAGTACTTC. As protein: CASSLGRGRYEQYF.

V is TRBV6-1 and J is TRBJ1-2, with TRBD1 matching over 8 bases. V was clipped by 3 bases and J by 4 bases; unmatched bases: 7. The CDR3 consists of 15 residues. From germline, CDR1 is MNHNS and CDR2 SASEGT. CDR3 DNA: TGTGCCAGCAGTGATATTCGACAGGGGCTCTATGGCTACACCTTC. Its translation: CASSDIRQGLYGYTF.

As concerns this clone: The same CDR3 arises from other DNA sequences in this sample as well. The J gene is TRBJ2-3, the V gene TRBV18; D is possibly TRBD1 or TRBD2 (5 bases each). This CDR3 region has 12 residues. V was trimmed by 6 bases and J by 6 bases, leaving 10 bases between them. CDR1 and CDR2 from the germline V gene are KGHSH and LQKENI. The CDR3 is CASSPRGDTQYF. The CDR3 DNA reads TGTGCCAGCTCCCCCCGGGGCGATACGCAGTATTTT. The full variable domain, in which reference TRBV18 and TRBJ2-3 provide the parts outside the CDR3, is NAGVMQNPRHLVRRRGQEARLRCSPMKGHSHVYWYRQLPEEGLKFMVYLQKENIIDESGMPKERFSAEFPKEGPSILRIQQVVRGDSAAYFCASSPRGDTQYFGPGTRLTVL.

V gene TRBV6-5 combines with J gene TRBJ1-4, with TRBD1 as a possible D gene (5 bases). V was clipped by 0 bases and J by 8 bases, with 7 bases between them. This CDR3 contains 13 residues. CDR1 is MNHEY and CDR2 is SVGAGI in the germline V gene. The CDR3 reads CASSYSGEEKLFF. The CDR3 DNA reads as TGTGCCAGCAGTTACTCGGGGGAAGAAAAACTGTTTTTT.

The chain couples TRBV9 to TRBJ1-1; 8 bases align to TRBD1. The junction had 7 bases not matched to a gene; V was cut back by 5 bases and J by 7 bases. The CDR3 totals 13 residues. Germline CDR1 reads SGDLS; CDR2 reads YYNGEE. This chain's CDR3 is CASRGPGQVEAFF. For the CDR3, the DNA is TGTGCCAGCAGGGGTCCGGGACAGGTTGAAGCTTTCTTT.

There are a few counts of this clone. V usage is TRBV7-3 and J usage is TRBJ1-1; TRBD1 might be the D (5 bases). Trimming pared 7 bases from V and 1 base from J, leaving 10 bases between. The CDR3 sequence is 13 residues long. Germline V lookup: CDR1 SGHTA, CDR2 FQGTGA. This CDR3 is CASTKGPNTEAFF. CDR3 sequence (DNA): TGTGCCAGCACCAAGGGACCGAACACTGAAGCTTTCTTT. The full variable domain, rest sourced from reference TRBV7-3 and TRBJ1-1, is GAGVSQTPSNKVTEKGKYVELRCDPISGHTALYWYRQSLGQGPEFLIYFQGTGAADDSGLPNDRFFAVRPEGSVSTLKIQRTERGDSAVYLCASTKGPNTEAFFGQGTRLTVV.

CDR3 region: CASSQDWGRKTEAFF. CDR3 DNA: TGCGCCAGCAGCCAAGATTGGGGCAGAAAAACTGAAGCTTTCTTT. The genes are TRBV4-3 and TRBJ1-1, with D tentatively TRBD1 (5 bases). Trimming left V 0 bases short and J 5 bases short, with 13 bases between. Germline V gene sequence: CDR1 LGHNA, CDR2 YSLEER. CDR3 length equals 15 residues.

This chain uses TRBV18 with TRBJ1-5; the match to TRBD1 covers 8 bases. CDR3 length: 16 amino acids. The germline V gene has CDR1 KGHSH and CDR2 LQKENI. Trimming took 6 bases from V and 4 from J; bases not matched to a gene: 11. The CDR3 region is CASSQGQGKTNQPQHF. The CDR3 region has the DNA TGTGCCAGCTCCCAAGGACAGGGTAAAACGAATCAGCCCCAGCATTTT.

Notes on this clone: Within the sample, other DNA sequences also encode this same CDR3. The chain combines TRBV10-3 with TRBJ2-3, with 11 positions matching TRBD1. Germline CDR1 ENHRY, CDR2 SYGVKD. The junction had 3 bases not matched to a gene; V was cut back by 4 bases and J by 3 bases. CDR3 length: 15 residues. The CDR3, as DNA: TGTGCCATCAGTGTAGGGGACAGGGGGACAGATACGCAGTATTTT. Protein sequence: CAISVGDRGTDTQYF.

The chain links TRBV2 to TRBJ2-4, with a weak D call TRBD2 (5 bases). Germline-derived CDR1 and CDR2 are SNHLY and FYNNEI. V lost 8 bases, J lost 8 bases, and 13 bases lay in between. This CDR3 is 12 amino acids long. CDR3 bases: TGTGCCAGCCGGCTAGAGGGTTACATTCAGTACTTC. Translation: CASRLEGYIQYF.

This chain connects TRBV5-1 to TRBJ1-1; D unresolved. There are 13 residues in the CDR3. Germline assignment: CDR1 SGHRS and CDR2 YFSETQ. The V gene lost 0 bases and the J gene lost 7 bases, with 10 bases spanning the gap. The CDR3 DNA follows: TGCGCCAGCAGCTTGGGAGCGGTCAGTGAAGCTTTCTTT. Translating gives CASSLGAVSEAFF. The complete variable domain, with remaining parts taken from reference TRBV5-1 and TRBJ1-1, reads KAGVTQTPRYLIKTRGQQVTLSCSPISGHRSVSWYQQTPGQGLQFLFEYFSETQRNKGNFPGRFSGRQFSNSRSEMNVSTLELGDSALYLCASSLGAVSEAFFGQGTRLTVV.

This chain connects TRBV5-1 to TRBJ2-2; D gene ambiguous. The V gene's germline CDR1 is SGHRS and CDR2 YFSETQ. V was shortened by 3 bases and J by 0 bases, with 6 bases between the two germline ends. The CDR3 spans 14 residues. The DNA for the CDR3 is TGCGCCAGCAGCTGGCAGGCGAACACCGGGGAGCTGTTTTTT. Its translation is CASSWQANTGELFF.

The V call is TRBV7-3, the J call TRBJ2-3; D is ambiguous. Germline V gene lookup returns CDR1 SGHTA and CDR2 FQGTGA. Trimming left V 0 bases short and J 4 bases short, with 11 bases between. The CDR3 runs to 15 residues. The CDR3 spells CASSLTAVGADTQYF. CDR3 DNA sequence: TGTGCCAGCAGCTTAACGGCGGTTGGCGCAGATACGCAGTATTTT.

The chain combines TRBV19 with TRBJ1-3, with 9 bases aligning to TRBD1. Germline CDR1 LNHDA, CDR2 SQIVND (reference sequence). J lost 8 bases, V lost 5 bases, and 22 bases had no gene match. This CDR3 is built from 19 residues. The CDR3 sequence is CASSPRQGVGGQGSDTIYF. The CDR3 DNA follows: TGTGCCAGTAGTCCCCGACAGGGGGTAGGAGGCCAAGGGTCGGACACCATATATTTT. Using reference TRBV19 and TRBJ1-3 for the parts outside the CDR3, the full variable domain is DGGITQSPKYLFRKEGQNVTLSCEQNLNHDAMYWYRQDPGQGLRLIYYSQIVNDFQKGDIAEGYSVSREKKESFPLTVTSAQKNPTAFYLCASSPRQGVGGQGSDTIYFGEGSWLTVV.

The chain links TRBV7-8 to TRBJ2-1, with 11 bases matching TRBD2. Germline trimming cut 4 bases from V and 4 bases from J; bases unmatched to any gene: 3. Germline V gene sequence: CDR1 SGHVS, CDR2 FQNEAQ. The CDR3 runs to 15 residues. The CDR3: CASSSSSGGYNEQFF. CDR3 bases: TGTGCCAGCAGCTCCTCTAGCGGGGGGTACAATGAGCAGTTCTTC.

The chain recombines TRBV28 with TRBJ1-2; D not certain. There are 14 residues in the CDR3. Trimming left V 2 bases short and J 2 bases short, with 9 bases between. In germline, CDR1 is MDHEN, CDR2 SYDVKM. This chain's CDR3 is CASSLAGKNYGYTF. The CDR3, as DNA: TGTGCCAGCAGTTTAGCGGGGAAGAACTATGGCTACACCTTC.

Of note for this clone: This sample includes further DNA sequences coding for the same CDR3. CDR3 sequence reads: CASSRAYEQYF. The CDR3 DNA follows: TGTGCCAGCTCAAGGGCCTACGAGCAGTACTTC. This rearrangement joins TRBV2 to TRBJ2-7; unclear D gene. This CDR3 is built from 11 residues. Germline assignment: CDR1 SNHLY and CDR2 FYNNEI. Trimming stripped 8 bases from V and 2 bases from J, with 7 bases between.

The genes are TRBV28 and TRBJ2-1, with 8 nucleotides matching TRBD2. The CDR3 spans 14 residues. From germline, CDR1 is MDHEN and CDR2 SYDVKM. Unmatched junction bases numbered 5, after V lost 4 bases and J lost 6 bases. For the CDR3, the DNA is TGTGCCAGCAGTTCGGGGGGGGCGGTCAATGAGCAGTTCTTC. Its translation is CASSSGGAVNEQFF.

The rearrangement links TRBV2 to TRBJ2-7, with 9 bases aligning to TRBD1. The V and J ends lost 8 bases and 3 bases, in that order; junction bases with no gene match: 8. This CDR3 has 14 amino acids. Germline-derived CDR1 and CDR2 are SNHLY and FYNNEI. As DNA, the CDR3 is TGTGCCAGCTCCAAGGACAGGGGAAACTACGAGCAGTACTTC. Amino acid sequence: CASSKDRGNYEQYF.

The chain carries TRBV7-2 and TRBJ1-4, with D tentatively TRBD1 (5 bases). V was cut by 6 bases and J by 1 base, with 9 bases left in between. CDR1 and CDR2 from the germline V gene are SGHTA and FQGNSA. This CDR3 is 14 amino acids long. The CDR3 loop reads CASSLGGTNEKLFF. CDR3 DNA: TGTGCCAGCAGTTTGGGGGGAACTAATGAAAAACTGTTTTTT.

The genes are TRBV5-1 and TRBJ2-7; a weak D match, TRBD2 (6 bases). This CDR3 contains 16 residues. V was cut by 4 bases and J by 2 bases, with 19 bases left in between. Germline values: CDR1 SGHRS, CDR2 YFSETQ. For the CDR3, the DNA is TGCGCCAGCAGCGCTATGGCGGGAAATGTACCCTACGAGCAGTACTTC. Residues: CASSAMAGNVPYEQYF.

V gene TRBV14 combines with J gene TRBJ2-7; TRBD1 matches at 7 bases. Germline V gene lookup returns CDR1 SGHDN and CDR2 FVKESK. The CDR3 is made up of 15 amino acids. The V segment lost 4 bases and the J segment 0 bases; nucleotides outside the gene matches: 6. CDR3 nucleotide sequence: TGTGCCAGCAGCCTTACGGGACAGAGCTCCTACGAGCAGTACTTC. It is translated as CASSLTGQSSYEQYF.

The rearrangement joins TRBV14 to TRBJ2-1; D gene unclear. Trimming removed 3 bases at V and 8 bases at J, with 8 bases between. CDR1 and CDR2 from the germline V gene are SGHDN and FVKESK. The CDR3 runs 12 residues. CDR3 loop: CASSHYSHEQFF. For the CDR3, the DNA is TGTGCCAGCAGCCATTACTCACATGAGCAGTTCTTC.